Reported below is one T cell receptor (beta chain). Treatment indicated: some 19 received Ad26.COV2.S at low or high dose, single or two shots; 5 received placebo; per-sample allocation not given. Sampling occurred on day 63 after the first vaccine or placebo injection. TCRdb keeps only in-frame clones here, not all; method: immunoSEQ multiplex PCR. In the table there are 440,000 or so clones, about 88% of which are singletons. CDR3 size: 15 residues. CDR1 is MNHNS, CDR2 SASEGT, per germline. V shed 6 bases and J 0 bases; nucleotides not matched to a gene: 4. The data originate from a study of Ad26.COV2.S vaccination and SARS-CoV-2 variants.

The chain is built from TRBV6-1 and TRBJ2-1, with 8 bases that match TRBD2. The input for sequencing was peripheral blood, taken in a trial of Ad26.COV2.S vaccine versus placebo. This clonotype was obtained from a person aged 18-65 years who received the Ad26.COV2.S COVID-19 vaccine or a placebo. The CDR3: CASRKSGSSYNEQFF. As DNA, the CDR3 is TGTGCCAGCAGAAAAAGCGGGAGCTCCTACAATGAGCAGTTCTTC.